This T cell receptor (beta chain) was captured in a study of T cell responses to AZD1222 COVID-19 vaccine. Sequencing used immunoSEQ multiplex PCR; TCRdb keeps in-frame clones, though not all of them. The profile shows around 97,000 clones, 91% of them singletons. Germline loops: CDR1 SEHNR, CDR2 FQNEAQ (reference sequence). V was pared by 2 bases and J by 1 base, with 5 bases between. The CDR3 runs to 13 residues. Study-level results: Clonal diversity was possibly underestimated, and white British individuals and females predominated among donors. Repertoires were obtained solely post-peak T cell response. Baseline serology detected seropositivity in only six AZD1222 recipients.

Notes on this clone: Its specificity is unknown.

The sequence came from an adult in good health. This rearrangement joins TRBV7-9 to TRBJ1-1, with D unclear. The material was peripheral blood, obtained on day 0 of AZD1222 vaccination. This CDR3 is CASSLQQNTEAFF. The CDR3 DNA sequence: TGTGCCAGCAGCTTACAACAGAACACTGAAGCTTTCTTT.